The 5 T cell receptor beta chains reported below all come from one sample, sequenced in a study of shared clonotypes between healthy human individuals. Sequencing was performed with immunoSEQ multiplex PCR; in TCRdb, only in-frame clones are kept and a portion is missing. In the table there are a few million clones, around nine tenths of which are singletons. The specimen was naive CD4+ T cells sorted from blood. Indicated subset: CD45RA+ positively selected. The receptors come from a man younger than 35 in good health.

CDR3 region: CASSLDGTVGSPLHF. Written as DNA, the CDR3 is TGTGCCAGCAGCTTAGATGGTACAGTGGGTTCACCCCTCCACTTT. The chain recombines TRBV11-2 with TRBJ1-6; D gene unclear. V shed 0 bases and J shed 9 bases, with 12 bases lying between them. Germline-derived CDR1 and CDR2 are SGHAT and FQNNGV. The CDR3 length is 15 residues.

This sequence joins TRBV2 and TRBJ1-2; D possibly corresponds to TRBD1 (5 bases). The V end lost 3 bases, the J end lost 7 bases, and 18 bases lay between the germline ends. Germline loops: CDR1 SNHLY, CDR2 FYNNEI. This CDR3 region has 15 residues. The CDR3 nucleotides are TGTGCCAGCAGTGATGGGGGAGGGGAACCTCGTGGCTACACCTTC. This codes for CASSDGGGEPRGYTF.

Here the CDR3 DNA reads TGTGCCAGCAGTATTTCACAGGGAAACAATCAGCCCCAGCATTTT. Amino acid sequence: CASSISQGNNQPQHF. J is TRBJ1-5 and V is TRBV6-1, with D possibly matching TRBD1 (6 bases). Trimming shortened V by 5 bases and J by 3 bases, and 14 bases separated the two germline ends. Germline lookup yields CDR1 MNHNS and CDR2 SASEGT. The CDR3 has 15 amino acids.

The J gene is TRBJ1-5, the V gene TRBV6-1, with no clear D. The germline V and J ends were trimmed by 6 bases and 4 bases, with 4 bases remaining between them. This CDR3 comprises 11 residues. Germline V gene data show CDR1 as MNHNS and CDR2 as SASEGT. This chain's CDR3 is CASRENQPQHF. The CDR3 DNA sequence: TGTGCCAGCAGGGAGAATCAGCCCCAGCATTTT.

The chain recombines TRBV18 with TRBJ2-7; D gene unclear. The V gene's germline CDR1 is KGHSH and CDR2 LQKENI. This CDR3 contains 14 residues. Trimming took 5 bases from V and 3 from J, leaving 14 bases between them. CDR3 sequence reads: CASSAQKSRYEQYF. The CDR3 region has the DNA TGTGCCAGCTCAGCCCAAAAAAGCCGCTACGAGCAGTACTTC.